One sample yielded the 14 T cell receptor beta chains listed below, sequenced in a study of identical twins. Each CDR3 protein gets one entry after TCRdb re-called the 5' RACE reads with MiXCR. The sample contains about 240,000 distinct CDR3 sequences, 9.5% to 15% of which appear only once. These data were likewise used in another study, on yellow fever vaccine responses in identical twins.

Sequencing used memory (CD45RO+) T cells sorted from blood. These receptors were taken from a young woman in good health.

This clonotype has more than one count but fewer than ten. The chain employs TRBV7-6 and TRBJ1-1, with TRBD1 identical over 8 bases. Germline assignment: CDR1 SGHVS and CDR2 FNYEAQ. The ends lost 6 bases at V and 4 bases at J; junction bases unmatched: 7. This CDR3 is built from 14 residues. For the CDR3, the DNA is TGTGCCAGCAGAACGACAGGGGAAGTCACTGAAGCTTTCTTT. Protein: CASRTTGEVTEAFF.

This clonotype was observed at least ten times. This chain uses TRBV20-1 with TRBJ1-1, with D possibly being TRBD1 (6 bases). CDR1 and CDR2 (germline): DFQATT, SNEGSKA (reference sequence). This CDR3 contains 14 residues. V was clipped by 6 bases and J by 4 bases, with 18 bases between them. CDR3 sequence: CSAPPRGRRTEAFF. CDR3 DNA: TGCAGTGCCCCCCCGCGGGGGCGTCGCACTGAAGCTTTCTTT.

The chain uses TRBV19 and TRBJ2-1; 7 bases match TRBD1. Trimming took 3 bases from V and 4 from J; bases not matched to a gene: 3. The CDR3 totals 14 residues. CDR1 is LNHDA, CDR2 SQIVND, per germline (reference sequence). The CDR3 DNA follows: TGTGCCAGTAGTATTACAGGGGTTTACAATGAGCAGTTCTTC. This codes for CASSITGVYNEQFF.

This clonotype was counted a few times. The chain couples TRBV6-1 to TRBJ2-2; no clear D. The CDR3 consists of 14 residues. Trimming shortened V by 6 bases and J by 0 bases, and 8 bases separated the two germline ends. Germline V gives CDR1 MNHNS, CDR2 SASEGT. The CDR3 protein is CASSNRPNTGELFF. CDR3 coding DNA: TGTGCCAGCAGCAACAGACCGAACACCGGGGAGCTGTTTTTT.

The table lists this clonotype with many counts. This chain connects TRBV6-5 to TRBJ1-4; unclear D gene. The CDR3 runs to 14 residues. Trimming pared 5 bases from V and 8 bases from J, leaving 15 bases between. Germline V gene lookup returns CDR1 MNHEY and CDR2 SVGAGI. In nucleotides, the CDR3 is TGTGCCAGCAGTAGCATAACTAAAAGGGAAAAACTGTTTTTT. Its translation is CASSSITKREKLFF.

This clonotype was counted many times. The chain recombines TRBV20-1 with TRBJ2-2, with 10 bases lining up with TRBD2. CDR1 is DFQATT, CDR2 SNEGSKA, per germline (reference sequence). V lost 5 bases, J lost 1 base, and 1 base stayed unmatched. The CDR3 totals 14 residues. The CDR3 DNA follows: TGCAGTGCTCGGACTAGCGGGAACACCGGGGAGCTGTTTTTT. It codes for CSARTSGNTGELFF.

Many counts were recorded for this clonotype. This sequence joins TRBV29-1 and TRBJ2-7, with a weak D call TRBD1 (5 bases). This CDR3 is built from 15 residues. The V gene's germline CDR1 is SQVTM and CDR2 ANQGSEA. Trimming pared 3 bases from V and 0 bases from J, leaving 15 bases between. This chain's CDR3 is CSVEGPVQGSYEQYF. CDR3 in DNA: TGCAGCGTTGAGGGCCCGGTGCAGGGCTCCTACGAGCAGTACTTC.

This clonotype came up many times. The chain employs TRBV15 and TRBJ2-3, with 10 bases identical to TRBD2. The CDR3 length is 15 residues. J was trimmed by 4 bases and V by 4 bases; bases with no gene match: 5. The V gene's germline CDR1 is LNHNV and CDR2 YYDKDF (reference sequence). The CDR3 sequence: CATSKVAGGADTQYF. As DNA, the CDR3 is TGTGCCACCAGCAAAGTAGCGGGGGGTGCAGATACGCAGTATTTT.

In its sample, this clonotype was seen a few times. V is TRBV6-2 or TRBV6-3 and J is TRBJ2-1, with TRBD2 identical over 9 bases. Germline V lookup: CDR1 MNHEY, CDR2 SVGEGT. The J segment lost 9 bases and the V segment lost 7 bases, leaving 1 base of the junction unmatched. The CDR3 contains 11 residues. The CDR3 DNA follows: TGTGCCAGCATACTAGCGGGTGAGCAGTTCTTC. The encoded protein is CASILAGEQFF.

This clonotype was counted between two and nine times. The chain carries TRBV29-1 and TRBJ2-2, with D unclear. V lost 4 bases to trimming and J lost 6 bases, with 9 bases between them. Per the germline V gene, CDR1 is SQVTM and CDR2 is ANQGSEA. The CDR3 spans 12 residues. The CDR3 here is CSVGKLSGELFF. The CDR3 nucleotides read TGCAGCGTTGGGAAACTCTCCGGGGAGCTGTTTTTT.

CDR3 sequence reads: CASSAGDRRTGELFF. As DNA, the CDR3 is TGTGCCAGCAGCGCCGGGGACAGAAGGACCGGGGAGCTGTTTTTT. The chain joins TRBV9 to TRBJ2-2; 7 bases match TRBD1. Germline loops: CDR1 SGDLS, CDR2 YYNGEE. With V trimmed by 3 bases and J by 5 bases, 7 bases remained unmatched. The CDR3 spans 15 residues.

This clonotype was detected a few times. The rearrangement uses TRBV10-3 and TRBJ2-5, with D perhaps given as TRBD1 or TRBD2 (5 bases each). CDR1 and CDR2 (germline): ENHRY, SYGVKD. The CDR3 covers 16 residues. V lost 0 bases, J lost 5 bases, and 16 bases lay in between. The CDR3 loop is CAISESSGAGGETQYF. CDR3 bases: TGTGCCATCAGTGAGTCGTCCGGGGCCGGCGGCGAGACCCAGTACTTC.

This clonotype was recorded a few times. The rearrangement links TRBV9 to TRBJ2-6; no firm D call. CDR1 and CDR2 (germline): SGDLS, YYNGEE. The CDR3 length is 14 residues. The V and J ends lost 0 bases and 2 bases respectively, with 3 bases between them. Here the CDR3 reads CASSVDPGANVLTF. CDR3 coding DNA: TGTGCCAGCAGCGTAGACCCTGGGGCCAACGTCCTGACTTTC.

The chain recombines TRBV3-1 with TRBJ2-7, with unresolved D. Trimming stripped 4 bases from V and 3 bases from J, with 7 bases between. Germline-derived CDR1 and CDR2 are LGHDT and YNNKEL (reference sequence). The CDR3 length is 12 residues. The CDR3 nucleotides are TGTGCCAGCAGCCGCTTAGACTACGAGCAGTACTTC. This translates into CASSRLDYEQYF.